The clone carrying this T cell receptor beta chain occurred a few times. Library preparation (for TCRbeta) was performed with unique molecular identifiers. In TCRdb, the PCR reads were re-called with MiXCR into one record per CDR3 protein. The sample carries just over 350,000 distinct CDR3 sequences, roughly 15% recorded once. This record comes from a study of T-cell reconstitution after alpha-beta-depleted transplantation in children. Here the sequenced sample was PBMCs, taken from the stem cell graft. This TCR derives from a human donor who donated a stem cell graft to a child with Fanconi anemia.

The chain's CDR3 is CASSYNGVYGYTF. The CDR3 DNA reads as TGTGCCAGCAGTTACAACGGGGTCTATGGCTACACCTTC. The V gene is TRBV12-3 or TRBV12-4, the J gene TRBJ1-2; no firm D call. Trimming pared 4 bases from V and 4 bases from J, leaving 10 bases between. The length of the CDR3 is 13 residues.